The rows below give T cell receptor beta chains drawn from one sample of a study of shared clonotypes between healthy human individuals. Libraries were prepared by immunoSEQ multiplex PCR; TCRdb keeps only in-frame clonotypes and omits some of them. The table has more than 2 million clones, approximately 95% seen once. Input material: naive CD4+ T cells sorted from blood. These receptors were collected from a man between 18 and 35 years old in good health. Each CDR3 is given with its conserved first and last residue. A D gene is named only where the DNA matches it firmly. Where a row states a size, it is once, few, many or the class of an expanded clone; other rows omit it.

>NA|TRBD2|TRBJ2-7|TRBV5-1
CASSLNPGTSAEQYF
TGCGCCAGCAGCTTGAACCCCGGGACTAGCGCCGAGCAGTACTTC
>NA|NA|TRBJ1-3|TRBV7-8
CASSLALGGAGNTIYF
TGTGCCAGCAGCTTAGCGCTCGGCGGAGCTGGAAACACCATATATTTT
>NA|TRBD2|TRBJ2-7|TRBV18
CASSFPTSTYEQYF
TGTGCCAGCTCCTTCCCGACTAGCACCTACGAGCAGTACTTC
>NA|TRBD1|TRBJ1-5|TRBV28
CASSPYTDRVSNQPQHF
TGTGCCAGCAGTCCTTATACGGACAGGGTAAGCAATCAGCCCCAGCATTTT
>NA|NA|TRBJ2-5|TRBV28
CASSPYAGTGTQYF
TGTGCCAGCAGTCCCTACGCGGGCACCGGGACCCAGTACTTC
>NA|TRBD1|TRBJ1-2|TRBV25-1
CASSDDRGANYGYTF
TGTGCCAGCAGTGATGACAGGGGAGCTAACTATGGCTACACCTTC
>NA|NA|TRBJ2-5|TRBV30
CAWSVRGQGLGTQYF
TGTGCCTGGAGTGTACGTGGGCAAGGCCTCGGGACCCAGTACTTC
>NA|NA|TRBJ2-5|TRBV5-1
CASSLGRGSETQYF
TGCGCCAGCAGCTTGGGCAGAGGGTCAGAGACCCAGTACTTC
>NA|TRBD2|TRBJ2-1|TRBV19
CASSTTSYFYNEQFF
TGTGCCAGTAGTACGACTAGCTACTTCTACAATGAGCAGTTCTTC
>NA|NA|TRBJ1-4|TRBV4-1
CASSQDPQASRKLFF
TGCGCCAGCAGCCAAGATCCACAGGCTAGTCGGAAACTGTTTTTT
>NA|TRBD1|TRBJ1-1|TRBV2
CARQGGTEAFF
TGTGCCAGACAGGGGGGCACTGAAGCTTTCTTT
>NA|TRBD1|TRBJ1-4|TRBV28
CASTQTQGQGYEKLFF
TGTGCCAGCACGCAAACTCAGGGACAGGGATATGAAAAACTGTTTTTT
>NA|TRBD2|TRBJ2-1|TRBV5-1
CASTSTGTSGSSYNEQFF
TGCGCCAGCACCTCGACTGGGACTAGCGGGAGCTCCTACAATGAGCAGTTCTTC
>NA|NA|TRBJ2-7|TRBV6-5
CASSELEQYF
TGTGCCAGCAGTGAACTCGAGCAGTACTTC
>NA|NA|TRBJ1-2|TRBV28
CASSTTGIYTF
TGTGCCAGCAGCACTACAGGGATCTACACCTTC
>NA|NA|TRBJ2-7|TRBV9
CASSSSRDSYEQYF
TGTGCCAGCAGTTCCTCTCGGGACTCCTACGAGCAGTACTTC
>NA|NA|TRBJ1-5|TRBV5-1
CASSADIDQPQHF
TGCGCCAGCAGCGCCGATATTGATCAGCCCCAGCATTTT
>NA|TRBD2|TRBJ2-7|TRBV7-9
CASSLAASGSYEQYF
TGTGCCAGCAGCTTAGCGGCCAGCGGGAGCTACGAGCAGTACTTC
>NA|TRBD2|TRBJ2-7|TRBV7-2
CASSLTSESSYEQYF
TGTGCCAGCAGCTTAACTAGCGAAAGCTCCTACGAGCAGTACTTC
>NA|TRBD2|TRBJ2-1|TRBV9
CASSVGLAGGTNEQFF
TGTGCCAGCAGCGTAGGACTAGCGGGAGGTACGAATGAGCAGTTCTTC
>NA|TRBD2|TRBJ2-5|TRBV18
CASTRLAGLQETQYF
TGTGCCAGCACGCGACTAGCGGGATTACAAGAGACCCAGTACTTC
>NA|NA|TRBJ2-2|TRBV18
CASSPPTATGELFF
TGTGCCAGCTCACCACCAACGGCGACCGGGGAGCTGTTTTTT
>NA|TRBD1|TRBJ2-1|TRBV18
CATMGTASYNEQFF
TGTGCCACTATGGGGACAGCCTCCTACAATGAGCAGTTCTTC
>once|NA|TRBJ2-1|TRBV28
CASSFPSNLYNEQFF
TGTGCCAGCAGTTTTCCTAGCAACCTTTACAATGAGCAGTTCTTC
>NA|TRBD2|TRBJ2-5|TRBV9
CASSPSPGGAETQYF
TGTGCCAGCAGCCCCTCCCCCGGGGGGGCGGAGACCCAGTACTTC
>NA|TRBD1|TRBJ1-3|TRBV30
CAWSVQGAGGNTIYF
TGTGCCTGGAGTGTACAGGGGGCTGGTGGAAACACCATATATTTT
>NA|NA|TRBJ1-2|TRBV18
CASSRNRGDYGYTF
TGTGCCAGCTCACGCAATAGGGGGGATTATGGCTACACCTTC
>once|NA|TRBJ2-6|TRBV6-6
CASSREGTRANVLTF
TGTGCCAGCAGCCGAGAGGGGACGCGAGCCAACGTCCTGACTTTC
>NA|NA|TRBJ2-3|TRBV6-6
CASSGTGLGADTQYF
TGTGCCAGCAGTGGTACAGGGCTTGGGGCAGATACGCAGTATTTT
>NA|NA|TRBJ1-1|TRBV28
CATEQGGAFF
TGTGCCACCGAACAGGGAGGAGCTTTCTTT